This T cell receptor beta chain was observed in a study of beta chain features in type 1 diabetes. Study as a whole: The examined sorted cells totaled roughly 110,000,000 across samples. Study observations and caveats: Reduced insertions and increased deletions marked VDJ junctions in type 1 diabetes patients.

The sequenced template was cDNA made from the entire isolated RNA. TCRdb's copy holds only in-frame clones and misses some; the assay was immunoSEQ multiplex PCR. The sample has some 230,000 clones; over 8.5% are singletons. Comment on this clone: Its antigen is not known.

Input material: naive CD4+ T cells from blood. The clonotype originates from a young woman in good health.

CDR3: CASSQERGSFQYGYTF. CDR3 DNA sequence: TGTGCCAGCAGCCAAGAACGGGGGAGTTTCCAGTATGGCTACACCTTC. The V call is TRBV14, the J call TRBJ1-2, with a weak D call TRBD1 (5 bases). There are 16 residues in the CDR3. Germline CDR1 and CDR2: SGHDN and FVKESK. V shed 0 bases and J shed 5 bases, with 16 bases lying between them.